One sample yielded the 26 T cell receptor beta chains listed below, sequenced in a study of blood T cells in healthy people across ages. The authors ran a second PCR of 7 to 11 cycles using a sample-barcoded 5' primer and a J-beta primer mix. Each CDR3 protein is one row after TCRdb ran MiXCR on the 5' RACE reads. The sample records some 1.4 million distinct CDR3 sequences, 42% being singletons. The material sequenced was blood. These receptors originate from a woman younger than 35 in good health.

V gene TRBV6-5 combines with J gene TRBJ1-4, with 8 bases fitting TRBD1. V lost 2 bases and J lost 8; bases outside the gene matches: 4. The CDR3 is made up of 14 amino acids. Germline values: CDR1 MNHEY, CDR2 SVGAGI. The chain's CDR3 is CASSYGTGTEKLFF. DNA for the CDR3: TGTGCCAGCAGTTACGGGACAGGTACCGAAAAACTGTTTTTT.

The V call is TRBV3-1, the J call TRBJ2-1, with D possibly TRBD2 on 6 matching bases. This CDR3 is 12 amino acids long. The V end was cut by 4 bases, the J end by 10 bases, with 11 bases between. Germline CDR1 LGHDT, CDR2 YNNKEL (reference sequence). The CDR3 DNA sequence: TGTGCCAGCAGCCTAAGGGCGGGAGAGCAGTTCTTC. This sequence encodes CASSLRAGEQFF.

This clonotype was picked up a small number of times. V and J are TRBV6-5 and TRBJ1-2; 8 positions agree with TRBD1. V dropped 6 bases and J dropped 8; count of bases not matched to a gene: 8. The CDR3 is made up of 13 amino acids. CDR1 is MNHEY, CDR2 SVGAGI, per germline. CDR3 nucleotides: TGTGCCAGCAGACTCGACAGGGGAAGAGGCTACACCTTC. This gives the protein CASRLDRGRGYTF.

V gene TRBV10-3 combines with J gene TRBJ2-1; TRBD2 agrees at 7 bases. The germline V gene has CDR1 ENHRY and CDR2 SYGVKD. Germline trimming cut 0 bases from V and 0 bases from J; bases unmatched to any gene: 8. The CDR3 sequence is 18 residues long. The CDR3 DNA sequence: TGTGCCATCAGTGAGTCGCCAGGGAGCGGGGCCTCCTACAATGAGCAGTTCTTC. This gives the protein CAISESPGSGASYNEQFF.

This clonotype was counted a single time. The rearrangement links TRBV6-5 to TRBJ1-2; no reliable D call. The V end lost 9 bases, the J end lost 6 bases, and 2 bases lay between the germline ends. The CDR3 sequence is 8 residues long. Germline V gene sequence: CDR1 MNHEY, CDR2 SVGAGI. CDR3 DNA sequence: TGTGCCAGACATGGCTACACCTTC. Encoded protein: CARHGYTF.

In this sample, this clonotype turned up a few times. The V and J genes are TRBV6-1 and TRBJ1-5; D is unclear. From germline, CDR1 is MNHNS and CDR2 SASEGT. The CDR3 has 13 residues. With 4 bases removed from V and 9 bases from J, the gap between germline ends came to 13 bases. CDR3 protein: CASSGHLDRPQHF. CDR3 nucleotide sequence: TGTGCCAGCAGTGGCCACCTTGACCGGCCCCAGCATTTT.

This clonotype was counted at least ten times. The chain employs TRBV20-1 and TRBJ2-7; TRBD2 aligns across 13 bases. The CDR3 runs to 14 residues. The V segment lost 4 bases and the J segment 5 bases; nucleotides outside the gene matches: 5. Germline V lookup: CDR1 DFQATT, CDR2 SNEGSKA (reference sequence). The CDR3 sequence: CSAKGTSGVHEQYF. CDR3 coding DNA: TGCAGTGCTAAAGGGACTAGCGGGGTCCACGAGCAGTACTTC.

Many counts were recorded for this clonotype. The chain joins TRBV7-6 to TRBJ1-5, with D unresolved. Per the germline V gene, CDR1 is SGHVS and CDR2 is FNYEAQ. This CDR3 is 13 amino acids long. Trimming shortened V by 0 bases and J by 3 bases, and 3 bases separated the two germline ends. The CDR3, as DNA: TGTGCCAGCAGCTTAGCGGCCAATCAGCCCCAGCATTTT. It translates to CASSLAANQPQHF.

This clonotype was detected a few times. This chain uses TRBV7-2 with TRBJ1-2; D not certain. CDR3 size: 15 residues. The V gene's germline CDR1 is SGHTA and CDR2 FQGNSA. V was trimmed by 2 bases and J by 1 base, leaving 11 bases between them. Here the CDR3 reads CASSLSPSFNYGYTF. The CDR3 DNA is TGTGCCAGCAGCTTATCTCCGAGCTTTAACTATGGCTACACCTTC.

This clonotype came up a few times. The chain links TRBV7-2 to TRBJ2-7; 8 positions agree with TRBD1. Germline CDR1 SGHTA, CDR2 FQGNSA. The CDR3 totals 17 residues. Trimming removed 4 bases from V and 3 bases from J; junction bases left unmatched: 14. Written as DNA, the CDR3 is TGTGCCAGCAGCTCTAGTTCAGCCGGGACAGGAAACTACGAGCAGTACTTC. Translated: CASSSSSAGTGNYEQYF.

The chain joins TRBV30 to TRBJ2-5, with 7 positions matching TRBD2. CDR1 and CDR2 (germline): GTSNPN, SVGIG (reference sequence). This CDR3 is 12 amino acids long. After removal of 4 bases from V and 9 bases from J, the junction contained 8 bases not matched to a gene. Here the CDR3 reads CAWTRFGGAQYF. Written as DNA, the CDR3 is TGTGCCTGGACCCGTTTTGGGGGGGCCCAGTACTTC.

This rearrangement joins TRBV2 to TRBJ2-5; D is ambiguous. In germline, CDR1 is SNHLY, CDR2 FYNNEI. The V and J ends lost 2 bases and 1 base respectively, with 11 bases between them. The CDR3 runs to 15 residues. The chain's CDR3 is CASSELSLLQETQYF. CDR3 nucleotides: TGTGCCAGCAGTGAATTATCCCTGCTCCAAGAGACCCAGTACTTC.

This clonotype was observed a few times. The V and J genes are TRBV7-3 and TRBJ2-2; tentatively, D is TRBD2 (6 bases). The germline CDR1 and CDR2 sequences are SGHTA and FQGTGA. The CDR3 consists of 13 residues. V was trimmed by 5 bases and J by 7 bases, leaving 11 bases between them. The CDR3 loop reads CASSLTSHGELFF. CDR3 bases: TGTGCCAGCAGCCTTACTAGCCACGGGGAGCTGTTTTTT.

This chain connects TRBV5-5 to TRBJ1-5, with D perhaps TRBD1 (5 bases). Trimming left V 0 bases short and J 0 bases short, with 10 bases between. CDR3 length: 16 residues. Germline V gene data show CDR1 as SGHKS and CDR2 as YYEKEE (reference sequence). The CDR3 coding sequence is TGTGCCAGCAGCTTGGAGGGGCGGCTTAGCAATCAGCCCCAGCATTTT. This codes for CASSLEGRLSNQPQHF. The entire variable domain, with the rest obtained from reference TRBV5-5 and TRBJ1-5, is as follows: DAGVTQSPTHLIKTRGQQVTLRCSPISGHKSVSWYQQVLGQGPQFIFQYYEKEERGRGNFPDRFSARQFPNYSSELNVNALLLGDSALYLCASSLEGRLSNQPQHFGDGTRLSIL.

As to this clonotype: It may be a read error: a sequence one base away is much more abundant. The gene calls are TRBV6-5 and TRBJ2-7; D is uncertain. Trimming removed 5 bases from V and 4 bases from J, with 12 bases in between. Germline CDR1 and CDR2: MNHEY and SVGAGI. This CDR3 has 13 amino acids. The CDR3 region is CASSDRVEYEQYF. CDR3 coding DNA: TGTGCCAGCAGTGACCGCGTAGAGTACGAGCAGTACTTC.

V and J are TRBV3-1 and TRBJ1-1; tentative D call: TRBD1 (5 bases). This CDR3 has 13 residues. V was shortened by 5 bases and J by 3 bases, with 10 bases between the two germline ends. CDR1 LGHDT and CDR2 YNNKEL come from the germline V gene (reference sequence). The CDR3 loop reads CASSGWGYTEAFF. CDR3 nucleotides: TGTGCCAGCAGCGGTTGGGGCTACACTGAAGCTTTCTTT.

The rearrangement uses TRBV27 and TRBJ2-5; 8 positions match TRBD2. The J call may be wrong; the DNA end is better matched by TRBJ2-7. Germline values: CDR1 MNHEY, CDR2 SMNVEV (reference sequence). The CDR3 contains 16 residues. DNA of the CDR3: TGTGCCAGCAGTACTCCAATGCGGGAGGCCCCCTACGAGCAGTACTTC. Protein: CASSTPMREAPYEQYF.

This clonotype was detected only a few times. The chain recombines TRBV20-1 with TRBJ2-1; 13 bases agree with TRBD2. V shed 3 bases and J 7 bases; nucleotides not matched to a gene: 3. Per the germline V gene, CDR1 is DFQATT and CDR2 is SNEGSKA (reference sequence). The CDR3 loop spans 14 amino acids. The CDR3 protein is CSASGTSGMNEQFF. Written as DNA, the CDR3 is TGCAGTGCTAGTGGGACTAGCGGGATGAATGAGCAGTTCTTC.

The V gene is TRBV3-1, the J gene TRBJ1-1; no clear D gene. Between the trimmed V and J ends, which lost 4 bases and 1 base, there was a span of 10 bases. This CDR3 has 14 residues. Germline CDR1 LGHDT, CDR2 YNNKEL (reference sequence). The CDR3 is CASSPSRGNTEAFF. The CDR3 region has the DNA TGTGCCAGCAGCCCCTCACGCGGGAACACTGAAGCTTTCTTT.

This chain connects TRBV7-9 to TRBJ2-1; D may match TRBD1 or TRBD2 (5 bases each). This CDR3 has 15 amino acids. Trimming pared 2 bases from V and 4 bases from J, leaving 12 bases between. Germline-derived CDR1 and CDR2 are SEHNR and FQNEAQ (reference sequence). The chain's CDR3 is CASSLIRGRYNEQFF. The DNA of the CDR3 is TGTGCCAGCAGCTTAATCCGGGGACGATACAATGAGCAGTTCTTC.

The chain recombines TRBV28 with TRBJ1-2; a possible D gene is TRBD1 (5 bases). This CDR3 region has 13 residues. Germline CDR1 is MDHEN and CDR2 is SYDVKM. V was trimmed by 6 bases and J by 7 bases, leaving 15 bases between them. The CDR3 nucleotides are TGTGCCAGCAGCTCCCCCAGGGAAGGTGGCTACACCTTC. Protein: CASSSPREGGYTF.

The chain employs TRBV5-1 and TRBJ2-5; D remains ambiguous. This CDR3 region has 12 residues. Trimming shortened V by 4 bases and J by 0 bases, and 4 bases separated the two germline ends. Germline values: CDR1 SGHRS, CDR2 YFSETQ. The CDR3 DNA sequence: TGCGCCAGCAGCATGTACCAAGAGACCCAGTACTTC. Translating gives CASSMYQETQYF. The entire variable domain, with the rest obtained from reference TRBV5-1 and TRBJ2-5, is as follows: KAGVTQTPRYLIKTRGQQVTLSCSPISGHRSVSWYQQTPGQGLQFLFEYFSETQRNKGNFPGRFSGRQFSNSRSEMNVSTLELGDSALYLCASSMYQETQYFGPGTRLLVL.

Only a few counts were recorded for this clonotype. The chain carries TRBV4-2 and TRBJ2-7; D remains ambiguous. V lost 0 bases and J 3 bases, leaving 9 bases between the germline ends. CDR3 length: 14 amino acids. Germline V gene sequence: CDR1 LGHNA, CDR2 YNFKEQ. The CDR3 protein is CASSQDLYSYEQYF. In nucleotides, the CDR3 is TGTGCCAGCAGCCAAGACCTCTACAGCTACGAGCAGTACTTC.

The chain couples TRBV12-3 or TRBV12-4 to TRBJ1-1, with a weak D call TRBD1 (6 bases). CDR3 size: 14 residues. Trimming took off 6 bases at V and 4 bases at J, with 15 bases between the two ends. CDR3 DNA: TGTGCCAGCAGCCGCGACAGGACCCTCACTGAAGCTTTCTTT. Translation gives CASSRDRTLTEAFF.

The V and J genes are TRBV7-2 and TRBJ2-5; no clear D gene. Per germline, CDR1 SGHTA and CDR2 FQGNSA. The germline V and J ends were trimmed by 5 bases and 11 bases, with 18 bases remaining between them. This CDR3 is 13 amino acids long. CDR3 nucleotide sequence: TGTGCCAGCAGCCGGATCAAGGCCTACGTGCAGTACTTC. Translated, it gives CASSRIKAYVQYF.

The DNA of the CDR3 is TGCAGTGCTACCCACAGGGGGCTATTTAATTCACCCCTCCACTTT. Its translation: CSATHRGLFNSPLHF. This chain links TRBV20-1 with TRBJ1-6, with 9 bases identical to TRBD1. Germline V gene lookup returns CDR1 DFQATT and CDR2 SNEGSKA (reference sequence). Germline trimming cut 4 bases from V and 6 bases from J; bases unmatched to any gene: 7. The CDR3 has 15 amino acids.